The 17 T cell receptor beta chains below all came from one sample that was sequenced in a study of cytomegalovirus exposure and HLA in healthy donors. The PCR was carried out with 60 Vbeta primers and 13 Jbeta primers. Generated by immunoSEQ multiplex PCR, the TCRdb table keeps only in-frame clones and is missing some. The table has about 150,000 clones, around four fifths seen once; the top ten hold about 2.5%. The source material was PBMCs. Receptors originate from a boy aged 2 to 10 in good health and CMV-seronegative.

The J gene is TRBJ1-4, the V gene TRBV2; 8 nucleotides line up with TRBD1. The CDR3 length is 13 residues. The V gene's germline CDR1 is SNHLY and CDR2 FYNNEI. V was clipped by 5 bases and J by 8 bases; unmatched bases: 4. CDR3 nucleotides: TGTGCCAGCAGTAGGGACAGGCCCGAAAAACTGTTTTTT. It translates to CASSRDRPEKLFF.

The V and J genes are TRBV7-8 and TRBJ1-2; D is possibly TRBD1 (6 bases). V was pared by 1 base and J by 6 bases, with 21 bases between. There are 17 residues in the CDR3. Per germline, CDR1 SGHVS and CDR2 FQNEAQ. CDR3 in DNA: TGTGCCAGCAGCTTAGACAGGGTCCAACGTTTTACTGATGGCTACACCTTC. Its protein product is CASSLDRVQRFTDGYTF.

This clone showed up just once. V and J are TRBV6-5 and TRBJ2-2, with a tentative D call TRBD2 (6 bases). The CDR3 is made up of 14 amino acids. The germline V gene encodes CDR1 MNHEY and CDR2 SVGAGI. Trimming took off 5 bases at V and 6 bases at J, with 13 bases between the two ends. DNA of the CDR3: TGTGCCAGCAGTAGCGGTGGGGAGGCCGGGGAGCTGTTTTTT. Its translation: CASSSGGEAGELFF.

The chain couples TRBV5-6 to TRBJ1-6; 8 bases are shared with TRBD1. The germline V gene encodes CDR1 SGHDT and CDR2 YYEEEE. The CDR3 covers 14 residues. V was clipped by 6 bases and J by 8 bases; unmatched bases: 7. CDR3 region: CASTPGQDYSPLHF. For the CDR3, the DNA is TGTGCCAGCACCCCGGGACAGGACTATTCACCCCTCCACTTT.

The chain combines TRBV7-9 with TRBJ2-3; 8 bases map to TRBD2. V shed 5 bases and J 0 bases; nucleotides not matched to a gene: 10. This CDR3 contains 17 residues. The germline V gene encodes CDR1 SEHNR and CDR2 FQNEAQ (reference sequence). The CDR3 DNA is TGTGCCAGCAGCCCCGCGGGGGGCCGTGCTAGCACAGATACGCAGTATTTT. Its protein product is CASSPAGGRASTDTQYF.

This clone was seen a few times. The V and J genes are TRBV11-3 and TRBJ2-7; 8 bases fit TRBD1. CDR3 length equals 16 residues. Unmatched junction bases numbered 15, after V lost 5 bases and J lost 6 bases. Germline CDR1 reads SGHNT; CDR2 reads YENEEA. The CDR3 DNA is TGTGCCAGCAGCCCTCGACAGGGGAATACAATGGTCGAGCAGTACTTC. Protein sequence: CASSPRQGNTMVEQYF.

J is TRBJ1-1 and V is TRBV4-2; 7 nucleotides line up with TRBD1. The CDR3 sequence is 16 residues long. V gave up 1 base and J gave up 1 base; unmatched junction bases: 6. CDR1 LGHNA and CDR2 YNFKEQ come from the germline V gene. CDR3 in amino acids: CASSQAYGTENTEAFF. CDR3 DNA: TGTGCCAGCAGCCAAGCCTATGGGACAGAGAACACTGAAGCTTTCTTT.

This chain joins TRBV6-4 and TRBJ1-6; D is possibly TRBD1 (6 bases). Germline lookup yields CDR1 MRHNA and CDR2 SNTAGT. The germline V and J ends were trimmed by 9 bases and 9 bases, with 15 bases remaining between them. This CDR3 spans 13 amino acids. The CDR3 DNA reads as TGTGCCAGTGCGACAGGACAAGCTTCACCCCTCCACTTT. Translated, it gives CASATGQASPLHF.

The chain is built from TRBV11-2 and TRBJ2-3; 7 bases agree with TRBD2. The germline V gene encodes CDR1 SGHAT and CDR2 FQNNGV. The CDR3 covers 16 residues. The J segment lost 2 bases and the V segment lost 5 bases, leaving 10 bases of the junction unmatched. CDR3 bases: TGTGCCAGCAGCCTCGGGGGGATAATACCCACAGATACGCAGTATTTT. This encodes CASSLGGIIPTDTQYF. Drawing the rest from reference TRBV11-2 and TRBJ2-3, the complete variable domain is EAGVAQSPRYKIIEKRQSVAFWCNPISGHATLYWYQQILGQGPKLLIQFQNNGVVDDSQLPKDRFSAERLKGVDSTLKIQPAKLEDSAVYLCASSLGGIIPTDTQYFGPGTRLTVL.

Here the CDR3 reads CASSLLTSGRYYEQYF. The DNA for the CDR3 is TGTGCCAGCAGTCTCCTGACTAGCGGGAGGTACTACGAGCAGTACTTC. This chain uses TRBV27 with TRBJ2-7; TRBD2 matches 13 bases. Germline assignment: CDR1 MNHEY and CDR2 SMNVEV (reference sequence). Trimming removed 5 bases from V and 3 bases from J; junction bases left unmatched: 7. This CDR3 comprises 16 residues.

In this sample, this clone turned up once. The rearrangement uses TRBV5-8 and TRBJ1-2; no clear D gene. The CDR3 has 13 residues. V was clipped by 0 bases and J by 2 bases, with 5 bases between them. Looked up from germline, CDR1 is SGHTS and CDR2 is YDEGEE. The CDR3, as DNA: TGTGCCAGCAGCTTGGTCGGGAACTATGGCTACACCTTC. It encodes CASSLVGNYGYTF.

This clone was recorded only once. CDR3 sequence reads: CASSYSYNQPQHF. The CDR3 DNA is TGTGCCAGCAGTTACAGCTACAATCAGCCCCAGCATTTT. The gene calls are TRBV6-5 and TRBJ1-5; D is unclear. CDR3 length: 13 amino acids. Germline assignment: CDR1 MNHEY and CDR2 SVGAGI. V was cut by 2 bases and J by 3 bases, with 5 bases left in between.

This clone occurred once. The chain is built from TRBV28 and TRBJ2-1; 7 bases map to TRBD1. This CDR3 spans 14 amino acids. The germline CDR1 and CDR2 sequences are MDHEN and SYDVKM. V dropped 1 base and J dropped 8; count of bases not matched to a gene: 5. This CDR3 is CASSLSLTGDEQFF. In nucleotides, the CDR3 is TGTGCCAGCAGTTTATCCTTAACAGGGGATGAGCAGTTCTTC.

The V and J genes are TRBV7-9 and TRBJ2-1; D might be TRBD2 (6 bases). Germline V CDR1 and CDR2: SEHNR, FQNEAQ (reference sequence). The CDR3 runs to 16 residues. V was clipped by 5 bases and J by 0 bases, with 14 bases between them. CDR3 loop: CASSPGTFSSYNEQFF. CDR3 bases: TGTGCCAGCAGCCCTGGGACTTTTAGCTCCTACAATGAGCAGTTCTTC.

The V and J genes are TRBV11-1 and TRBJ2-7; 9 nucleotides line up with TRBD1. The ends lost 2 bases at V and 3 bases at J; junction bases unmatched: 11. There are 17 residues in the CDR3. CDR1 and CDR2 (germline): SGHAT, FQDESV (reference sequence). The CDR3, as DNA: TGTGCCAGCAGCTTACCGACCACCGGGACAGGGCGCTACGAGCAGTACTTC. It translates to CASSLPTTGTGRYEQYF.

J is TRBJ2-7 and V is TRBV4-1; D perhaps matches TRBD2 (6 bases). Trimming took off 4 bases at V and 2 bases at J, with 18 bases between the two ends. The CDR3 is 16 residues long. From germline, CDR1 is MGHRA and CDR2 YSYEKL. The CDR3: CASSPTRGSSPYEQYF. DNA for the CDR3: TGCGCCAGCAGCCCCACCCGGGGGTCCTCCCCCTACGAGCAGTACTTC.

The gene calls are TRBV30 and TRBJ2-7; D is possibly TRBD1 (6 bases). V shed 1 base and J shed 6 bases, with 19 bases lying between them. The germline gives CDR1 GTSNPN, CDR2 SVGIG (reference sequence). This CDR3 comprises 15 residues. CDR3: CAWSDHRDGSSEQYF. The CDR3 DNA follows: TGTGCCTGGAGTGACCACAGGGACGGGTCGAGCGAGCAGTACTTC.